A single sample is the source of the 28 T cell receptor beta chains below, sequenced in a study of post-analysis software for immune sequencing data. Unique molecular identifiers were built into the TCR beta cDNA libraries. TCRdb recomputed calls from the PCR reads with MiXCR, one row per CDR3 protein. The sample consists of about 540,000 distinct CDR3 sequences, less than 40% of them appearing once. Their cognate antigens are unknown. Study-level points and caveats: Five TRBV segments, including TRBV5-6, TRBV5-1 and TRBV20-1, were more frequent in patients than controls.

The sample taken for sequencing was blood. Source of these receptors: a girl aged 2-17 years with multiple sclerosis.

This clonotype was seen more than once but under ten times. This sequence joins TRBV6-1 and TRBJ1-1; D call uncertain. In germline, CDR1 is MNHNS, CDR2 SASEGT. The CDR3 length is 13 residues. V lost 6 bases and J lost 5, with 13 bases in between. The CDR3 protein is CASRYLDLTEAFF. CDR3 bases: TGTGCCAGCAGGTATCTGGACCTAACTGAAGCTTTCTTT.

This clonotype has just a few counts. This sequence joins TRBV4-1 and TRBJ2-5; D possibly corresponds to TRBD1 (6 bases). Between the trimmed V and J ends, which lost 0 bases and 11 bases, there was a span of 19 bases. The CDR3 consists of 15 residues. Germline CDR1 is MGHRA and CDR2 is YSYEKL. The DNA of the CDR3 is TGCGCCAGCAGCCAAGATCAGGGGCCCCAATTACGGCAGTACTTC. The encoded protein is CASSQDQGPQLRQYF.

The rearrangement uses TRBV5-1 and TRBJ1-2; no definite D call. This CDR3 contains 15 residues. Germline V gene sequence: CDR1 SGHRS, CDR2 YFSETQ. V dropped 0 bases and J dropped 4 bases, with 13 bases sitting between them. For the CDR3, the DNA is TGCGCCAGCAGCTTGGCTAGGGCTGGTATCTATGGCTACACCTTC. It encodes CASSLARAGIYGYTF.

This clonotype was detected many times. The V call is TRBV10-3, the J call TRBJ2-1, with 8 bases that match TRBD2. V gave up 4 bases and J gave up 4 bases; unmatched junction bases: 6. The CDR3 has 15 amino acids. Germline V lookup: CDR1 ENHRY, CDR2 SYGVKD. This CDR3 is CAISVAGGLYNEQFF. For the CDR3, the DNA is TGTGCCATCAGTGTGGCGGGGGGCCTATACAATGAGCAGTTCTTC.

The rearrangement joins TRBV5-1 to TRBJ1-1; maybe TRBD1 (6 bases). CDR1 is SGHRS and CDR2 is YFSETQ in the germline V gene. Trimming removed 4 bases at V and 0 bases at J, with 16 bases between. The CDR3 runs 16 residues. CDR3 protein: CASSGINRDMNTEAFF. CDR3 in DNA: TGCGCCAGCAGCGGCATAAACAGGGATATGAACACTGAAGCTTTCTTT.

CDR3 sequence reads: CSARASRHNEQYF. CDR3 DNA: TGCAGTGCTAGGGCTAGCCGGCACAATGAGCAGTACTTC. The chain employs TRBV20-1 and TRBJ2-5; perhaps TRBD2 as D (5 bases). The V end was cut by 3 bases, the J end by 11 bases, with 19 bases between. Germline CDR1 reads DFQATT; CDR2 reads SNEGSKA (reference sequence). This CDR3 region has 13 residues.

The J gene is TRBJ1-5, the V gene TRBV27; 12 bases line up with TRBD1. Trimming removed 9 bases from V and 7 bases from J; junction bases left unmatched: 10. The germline gives CDR1 MNHEY, CDR2 SMNVEV (reference sequence). This CDR3 is built from 15 residues. The CDR3 loop reads CASQVGQGAEQPQHF. The CDR3, as DNA: TGTGCCAGTCAGGTGGGACAGGGGGCCGAGCAGCCCCAGCATTTT.

The genes are TRBV12-3 or TRBV12-4 and TRBJ1-2; tentatively, D is TRBD1 (5 bases). V was clipped by 5 bases and J by 3 bases, with 13 bases between them. This CDR3 comprises 14 residues. The CDR3 here is CASSRRGSDYGYTF. The CDR3 nucleotides read TGTGCCAGCAGTCGGCGGGGCTCGGACTATGGCTACACCTTC.

At least ten counts were recorded for this clonotype. The gene calls are TRBV6-5 and TRBJ2-3; 8 bases agree with TRBD1. Germline-derived CDR1 and CDR2 are MNHEY and SVGAGI. V gave up 10 bases and J gave up 2 bases; unmatched junction bases: 8. The CDR3 is made up of 14 amino acids. As DNA, the CDR3 is TGTGCCACCGGGACAGGACCGTCCACAGATACGCAGTATTTT. It translates to CATGTGPSTDTQYF.

The rearrangement links TRBV12-3 or TRBV12-4 to TRBJ2-1, with TRBD1 matching over 9 bases. Trimming cost V 6 bases and J 1 base; bases outside gene matches: 4. CDR3 length: 15 residues. CDR3 nucleotide sequence: TGTGCCAGCAGGGCCGACAGGGGGTCCTACAATGAGCAGTTCTTC. Residues: CASRADRGSYNEQFF.

With regard to this clonotype: One end of the junction does not line up with germline, which may come from a read error. This chain connects TRBV19 to TRBJ2-5; 9 bases are a match to TRBD1. In germline, CDR1 is LNHDA, CDR2 SQIVND (reference sequence). This CDR3 has 12 residues. The CDR3 nucleotides read TGTGCCAGTAGTAGACAGGGGGAGATCCAGTACTTC. Protein: CASSRQGEIQYF. The entire variable domain, with the rest obtained from reference TRBV19 and TRBJ2-5, is as follows: DGGITQSPKYLFRKEGQNVTLSCEQNLNHDAMYWYRQDPGQGLRLIYYSQIVNDFQKGDIAEGYSVSREKKESFPLTVTSAQKNPTAFYLCASSRQGEIQYFGPGTRLLVL.

The V call is TRBV10-3, the J call TRBJ2-1; tentative D call: TRBD2 (6 bases). V was pared by 0 bases and J by 1 base, with 13 bases between. Germline loops: CDR1 ENHRY, CDR2 SYGVKD. CDR3 length: 17 residues. CDR3 nucleotide sequence: TGTGCCATCAGTGAGTCGCTTACTGCGGGGTCCTACAATGAGCAGTTCTTC. Translation: CAISESLTAGSYNEQFF.

This clonotype turned up a few times. The chain links TRBV3-1 to TRBJ2-1, with TRBD2 as a possible D gene (5 bases). Trimming left V 0 bases short and J 14 bases short, with 11 bases between. The CDR3 runs 12 residues. The V gene's germline CDR1 is LGHDT and CDR2 YNNKEL (reference sequence). The DNA of the CDR3 is TGTGCCAGCAGCCAAGATACTAGGATCGAGTTCTTC. It specifies CASSQDTRIEFF.

The chain combines TRBV6-1 with TRBJ2-5; TRBD2 agrees at 7 bases. J lost 0 bases, V lost 6 bases, and 4 bases had no gene match. Germline loops: CDR1 MNHNS, CDR2 SASEGT. The CDR3 totals 14 residues. The CDR3 here is CASSPGTNQETQYF. CDR3 bases: TGTGCCAGCAGCCCTGGGACTAACCAAGAGACCCAGTACTTC.

This chain links TRBV7-9 with TRBJ2-7; 7 bases agree with TRBD1. This CDR3 region has 15 residues. Germline loops: CDR1 SEHNR, CDR2 FQNEAQ (reference sequence). Trimming took 4 bases from V and 3 from J; bases not matched to a gene: 9. The chain's CDR3 is CASSSGTVEYYEQYF. CDR3 coding DNA: TGTGCCAGCAGCTCCGGGACAGTTGAATACTACGAGCAGTACTTC.

This chain connects TRBV14 to TRBJ2-5, with 13 bases lining up with TRBD2. Germline loops: CDR1 SGHDN, CDR2 FVKESK. Trimming removed 0 bases from V and 3 bases from J; junction bases left unmatched: 13. The CDR3 loop spans 20 amino acids. The CDR3 spells CASSQDASMRGLAGKETQYF. The CDR3 DNA follows: TGTGCCAGCAGCCAAGATGCATCTATGCGGGGACTAGCGGGGAAAGAGACCCAGTACTTC.

In this sample, this clonotype turned up many times. As DNA, the CDR3 is TGTGCCAGCAGCTTTTCGAGCGGGGGGGTCACAGATACGCAGTATTTT. Translation: CASSFSSGGVTDTQYF. The rearrangement uses TRBV7-9 and TRBJ2-3; 10 nucleotides line up with TRBD2. This CDR3 has 16 amino acids. Germline trimming cut 3 bases from V and 2 bases from J; bases unmatched to any gene: 5. Germline-derived CDR1 and CDR2 are SEHNR and FQNEAQ (reference sequence). Full variable domain (rest looked up from reference TRBV7-9 and TRBJ2-3): DTGVSQNPRHKITKRGQNVTFRCDPISEHNRLYWYRQTLGQGPEFLTYFQNEAQLEKSRLLSDRFSAERPKGSFSTLEIQRTEQGDSAMYLCASSFSSGGVTDTQYFGPGTRLTVL.

In DNA form, the CDR3 reads TGCGCCAGCAGCTTGGCCGGCGGCGAGGGGGGGAATACTGAAGCTTTCTTT. This gives the protein CASSLAGGEGGNTEAFF. The chain carries TRBV5-1 and TRBJ1-1; perhaps TRBD1 as D (6 bases). Germline values: CDR1 SGHRS, CDR2 YFSETQ. Between the trimmed V and J ends, which lost 0 bases and 5 bases, there was a span of 20 bases. The CDR3 runs to 17 residues.

Of note for this clonotype: A read error is possible here, since a much larger clone lies one base away. V is TRBV7-8 and J is TRBJ2-3; TRBD2 might be the D (5 bases). The CDR3 spans 15 residues. Germline V CDR1 and CDR2: SGHVS, FQNEAQ. The CDR3 coding sequence is TGTACCAGCAGCTTAGCGACGGTTAGCACAGATACGCAGTATTTT. Its translation is CTSSLATVSTDTQYF.

This clonotype has a handful of counts. The chain links TRBV6-6 to TRBJ2-5; D remains unclear. Matching the DNA end better, TRBJ2-7 makes the J call doubtful. The length of the CDR3 is 12 residues. Germline CDR1 reads MNHNY; CDR2 reads SVGAGI (reference sequence). For the CDR3, the DNA is TGTGCCAGCAGTTTCGAAACCTACGAGCAGTACTTC. It codes for CASSFETYEQYF.

This clonotype was seen just once. The CDR3 DNA is TGTGCCAGCAGCCCATCTAGGGACAATGAGCAGTACTTC. This codes for CASSPSRDNEQYF. The chain recombines TRBV7-6 with TRBJ2-5; perhaps TRBD1 as D (6 bases). The CDR3 sequence is 13 residues long. V lost 5 bases and J lost 11, with 18 bases in between. Per the germline V gene, CDR1 is SGHVS and CDR2 is FNYEAQ.

A few counts support this clonotype. The chain combines TRBV2 with TRBJ2-1; possible D gene TRBD2, 7 bases. CDR1 and CDR2 from the germline V gene are SNHLY and FYNNEI. V shed 3 bases and J shed 1 base, with 10 bases lying between them. The CDR3 totals 15 residues. This CDR3 is CASSDRGASYNEQFF. The CDR3 DNA sequence: TGTGCCAGCAGTGACCGGGGGGCTTCCTACAATGAGCAGTTCTTC.

J is TRBJ2-7 and V is TRBV11-2, with 9 bases that match TRBD1. The germline V gene encodes CDR1 SGHAT and CDR2 FQNNGV. The CDR3 covers 18 residues. Trimming took 0 bases from V and 1 from J; bases not matched to a gene: 10. The CDR3 bases are TGTGCCAGCAGCTTAGATCTCGACAGGGGGTTGAGTTCCTACGAGCAGTACTTC. The encoded protein is CASSLDLDRGLSSYEQYF.

V is TRBV5-1 and J is TRBJ2-7, with D tentatively TRBD1 (6 bases). With the DNA end fitting TRBJ2-5 better, the J assignment may be wrong. The germline CDR1 and CDR2 sequences are SGHRS and YFSETQ. CDR3 length equals 14 residues. The CDR3 region is CASRTGWDQETQYF. The DNA for the CDR3 is TGCGCCAGCAGGACAGGTTGGGACCAAGAGACCCAGTACTTC.

This sequence joins TRBV7-9 and TRBJ1-2; D possibly corresponds to TRBD1 (5 bases). Germline-derived CDR1 and CDR2 are SEHNR and FQNEAQ (reference sequence). The CDR3 length is 13 residues. The V end lost 6 bases, the J end lost 8 bases, and 16 bases lay between the germline ends. The CDR3 DNA is TGTGCCAGCAGGCTAGACAGTCTTTCGGGCTACACCTTC. Translation: CASRLDSLSGYTF.

There are a few counts of this clonotype. CDR3 nucleotides: TGTGCCAGCAGTTTAAGGGGACAGGACCAAGAGACCCAGTACTTC. This translates into CASSLRGQDQETQYF. The chain employs TRBV27 and TRBJ2-5, with 8 bases matching TRBD1. Germline V CDR1 and CDR2: MNHEY, SMNVEV (reference sequence). V was clipped by 2 bases and J by 0 bases; unmatched bases: 2. The CDR3 length is 15 residues.

This clonotype was detected a few times. V gene TRBV6-1 combines with J gene TRBJ2-5; no reliable D call. This CDR3 comprises 16 residues. Germline V gives CDR1 MNHNS, CDR2 SASEGT. The V and J ends lost 3 bases and 2 bases respectively, with 16 bases between them. The CDR3 loop reads CASSDISGWIQETQYF. CDR3 sequence (DNA): TGTGCCAGCAGTGATATTTCGGGCTGGATACAAGAGACCCAGTACTTC.

This clonotype was recorded a few times. The V gene is TRBV13, the J gene TRBJ1-2, with 8 nucleotides matching TRBD1. Losses at the gene ends were 5 bases for V and 0 bases for J; bases not matched to a gene: 5. CDR1 and CDR2 (germline): PRHDT, FYEKMQ (reference sequence). This CDR3 comprises 15 residues. CDR3 residues: CASSRTGGANYGYTF. The DNA for the CDR3 is TGTGCCAGCAGCCGTACAGGGGGAGCTAACTATGGCTACACCTTC.